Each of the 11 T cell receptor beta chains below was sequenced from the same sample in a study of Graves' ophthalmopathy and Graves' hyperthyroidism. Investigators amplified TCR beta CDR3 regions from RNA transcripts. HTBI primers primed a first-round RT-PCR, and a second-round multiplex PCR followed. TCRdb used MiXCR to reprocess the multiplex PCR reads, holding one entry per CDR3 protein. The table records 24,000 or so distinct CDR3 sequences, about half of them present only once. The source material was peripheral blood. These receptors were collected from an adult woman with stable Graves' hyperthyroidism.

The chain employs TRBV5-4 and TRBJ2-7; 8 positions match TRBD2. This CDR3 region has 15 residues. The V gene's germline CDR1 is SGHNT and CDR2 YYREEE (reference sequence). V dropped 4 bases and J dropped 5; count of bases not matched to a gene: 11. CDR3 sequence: CASSDSGTRRNEQYF. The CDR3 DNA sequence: TGTGCCAGCAGCGACTCCGGGACTAGGAGGAACGAGCAGTACTTC.

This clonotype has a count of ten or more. CDR3: CASAEGGLSYNEQFF. The CDR3 nucleotides read TGTGCCAGTGCGGAGGGGGGGCTCTCCTACAATGAGCAGTTCTTC. This chain links TRBV28 with TRBJ2-1, with TRBD2 as a possible D gene (7 bases). CDR1 is MDHEN and CDR2 is SYDVKM in the germline V gene. Trimming left V 9 bases short and J 0 bases short, with 15 bases between. The CDR3 covers 15 residues.

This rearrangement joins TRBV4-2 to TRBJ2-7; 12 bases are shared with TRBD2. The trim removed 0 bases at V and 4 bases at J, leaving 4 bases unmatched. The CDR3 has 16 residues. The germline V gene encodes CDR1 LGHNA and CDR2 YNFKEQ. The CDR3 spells CASSQDRTSGKYEQYF. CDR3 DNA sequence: TGTGCCAGCAGCCAAGATCGGACTAGCGGGAAGTACGAGCAGTACTTC.

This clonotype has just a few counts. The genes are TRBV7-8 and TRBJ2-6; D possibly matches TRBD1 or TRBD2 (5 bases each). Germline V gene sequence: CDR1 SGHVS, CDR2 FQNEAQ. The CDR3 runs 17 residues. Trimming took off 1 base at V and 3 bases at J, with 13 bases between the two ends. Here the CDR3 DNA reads TGTGCCAGCAGCTTAGTGACAATTGGGGGTGGGGCCAACGTCCTGACTTTC. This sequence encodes CASSLVTIGGGANVLTF.

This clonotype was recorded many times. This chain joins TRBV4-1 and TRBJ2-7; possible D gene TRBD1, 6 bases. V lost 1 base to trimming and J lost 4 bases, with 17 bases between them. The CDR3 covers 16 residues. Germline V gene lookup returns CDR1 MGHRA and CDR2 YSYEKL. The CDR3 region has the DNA TGCGCCAGCAGCCAAGGGGACCGGGACACTGCTTACGAGCAGTACTTC. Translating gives CASSQGDRDTAYEQYF.

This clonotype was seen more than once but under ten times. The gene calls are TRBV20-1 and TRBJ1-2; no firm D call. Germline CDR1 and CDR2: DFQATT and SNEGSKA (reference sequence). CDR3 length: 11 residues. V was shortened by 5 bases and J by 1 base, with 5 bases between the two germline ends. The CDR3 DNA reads TGCAGTGCTGGGGATAACTATGGCTACACCTTC. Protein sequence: CSAGDNYGYTF.

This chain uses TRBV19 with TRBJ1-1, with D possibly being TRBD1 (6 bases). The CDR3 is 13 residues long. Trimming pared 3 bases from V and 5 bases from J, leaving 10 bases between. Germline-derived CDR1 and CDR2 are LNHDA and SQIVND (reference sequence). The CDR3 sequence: CASSITGITEAFF. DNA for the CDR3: TGTGCCAGTAGTATTACAGGGATTACTGAAGCTTTCTTT.

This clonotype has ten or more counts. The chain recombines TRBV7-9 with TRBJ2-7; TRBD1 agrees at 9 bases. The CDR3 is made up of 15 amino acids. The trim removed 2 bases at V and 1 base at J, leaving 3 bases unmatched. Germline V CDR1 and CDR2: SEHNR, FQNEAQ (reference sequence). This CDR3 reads CASSLSGTGSYEQYF. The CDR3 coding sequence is TGTGCCAGCAGCTTATCCGGGACAGGGTCCTACGAGCAGTACTTC.

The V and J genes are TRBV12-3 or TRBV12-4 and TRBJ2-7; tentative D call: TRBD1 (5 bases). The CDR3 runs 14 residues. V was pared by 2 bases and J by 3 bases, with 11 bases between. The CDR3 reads CASSLRPQGYEQYF. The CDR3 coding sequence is TGTGCCAGCAGTTTAAGGCCCCAGGGCTACGAGCAGTACTTC.

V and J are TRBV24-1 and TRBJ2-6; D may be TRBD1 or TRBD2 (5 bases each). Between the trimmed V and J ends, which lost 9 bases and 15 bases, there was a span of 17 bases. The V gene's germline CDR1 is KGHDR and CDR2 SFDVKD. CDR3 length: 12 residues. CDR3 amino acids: CATCAGARALTF. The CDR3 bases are TGTGCCACCTGTGCCGGGGCCAGGGCCCTGACTTTC.

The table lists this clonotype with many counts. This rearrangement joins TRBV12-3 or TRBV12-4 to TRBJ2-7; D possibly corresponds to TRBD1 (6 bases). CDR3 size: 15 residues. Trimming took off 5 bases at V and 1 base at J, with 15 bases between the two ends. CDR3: CASSQTGYHSYEQYF. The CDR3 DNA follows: TGTGCCAGCAGTCAGACAGGTTACCATTCCTACGAGCAGTACTTC.